This TCR beta chain was identified in a study of shared clonotypes between healthy human individuals. Points from the study as a whole: With a few donors compared, approximately 5% of naive CD4 clonotypes were shared. Apart from blood, nothing was sampled; tissue repertoires likely differ.

Deep-level assay runs were performed. This table comes from immunoSEQ multiplex PCR, and its TCRdb copy is limited to in-frame clones, with some not included. The data hold about 2.5 million clones, with 85% to 95% observed a single time. Germline assignment: CDR1 SQVTM and CDR2 ANQGSEA. Deletions cut 1 base from V and 2 bases from J, with 9 bases between. This CDR3 spans 14 amino acids. Remarks on this clone: What it binds is unknown.

What was sequenced was naive CD4+ T cells from PBMCs. Subset specified: CD45RA+ positively selected. The V and J genes are TRBV29-1 and TRBJ2-4; D gene uncertain. The sequence derives from a man aged 18 to 29 in good health. Some clones in this sample may be carry-over from other donors' samples. CDR3 protein: CSVEVPNTKNIQYF. The DNA of the CDR3 is TGCAGCGTTGAAGTTCCCAATACCAAAAACATTCAGTACTTC.